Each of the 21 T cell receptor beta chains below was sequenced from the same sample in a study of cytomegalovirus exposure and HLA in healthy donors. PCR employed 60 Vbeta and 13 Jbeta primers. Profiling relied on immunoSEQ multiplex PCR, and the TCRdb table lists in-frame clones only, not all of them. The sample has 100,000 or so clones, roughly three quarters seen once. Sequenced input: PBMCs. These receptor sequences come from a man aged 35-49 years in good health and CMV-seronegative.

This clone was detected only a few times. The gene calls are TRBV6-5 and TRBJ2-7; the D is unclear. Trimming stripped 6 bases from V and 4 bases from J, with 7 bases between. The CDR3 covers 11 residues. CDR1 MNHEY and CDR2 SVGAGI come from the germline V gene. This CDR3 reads CASSSLYEQYF. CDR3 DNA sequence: TGTGCCAGCAGCTCCTTATACGAGCAGTACTTC.

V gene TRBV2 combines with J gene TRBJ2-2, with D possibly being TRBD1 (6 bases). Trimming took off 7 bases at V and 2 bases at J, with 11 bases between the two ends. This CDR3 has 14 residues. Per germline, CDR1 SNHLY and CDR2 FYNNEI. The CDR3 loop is CASTRDTNTGELFF. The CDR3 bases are TGTGCCAGCACCCGGGACACCAACACCGGGGAGCTGTTTTTT.

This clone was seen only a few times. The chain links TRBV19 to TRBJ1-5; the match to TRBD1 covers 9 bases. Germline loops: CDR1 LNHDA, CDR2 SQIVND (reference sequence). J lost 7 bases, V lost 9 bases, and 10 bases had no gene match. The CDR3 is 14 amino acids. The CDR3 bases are TGTGCCAGCAGAGGACAGGGGCCAGGGCAGCCCCAGCATTTT. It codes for CASRGQGPGQPQHF.

CDR3 loop: CASSDGDGNSNYGYTF. The CDR3, as DNA: TGTGCCAGCAGTGACGGCGACGGGAACTCTAACTATGGCTACACCTTC. V is TRBV25-1 and J is TRBJ1-2; no reliable D call. V was clipped by 3 bases and J by 0 bases, with 14 bases between them. The CDR3 loop spans 16 amino acids. Per the germline V gene, CDR1 is MGHDK and CDR2 is SYGVNS.

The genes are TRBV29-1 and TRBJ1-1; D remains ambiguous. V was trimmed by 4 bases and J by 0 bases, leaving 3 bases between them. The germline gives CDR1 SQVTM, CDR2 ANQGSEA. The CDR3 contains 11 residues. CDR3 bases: TGCAGCGTTGCCTTGAACACTGAAGCTTTCTTT. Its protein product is CSVALNTEAFF.

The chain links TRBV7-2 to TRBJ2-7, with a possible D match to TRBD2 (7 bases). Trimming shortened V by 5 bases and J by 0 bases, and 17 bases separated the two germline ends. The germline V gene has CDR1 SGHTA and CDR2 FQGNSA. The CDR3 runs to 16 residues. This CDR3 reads CASSQSGGAGSYEQYF. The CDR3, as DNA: TGTGCCAGCAGCCAATCTGGGGGGGCGGGCTCCTACGAGCAGTACTTC.

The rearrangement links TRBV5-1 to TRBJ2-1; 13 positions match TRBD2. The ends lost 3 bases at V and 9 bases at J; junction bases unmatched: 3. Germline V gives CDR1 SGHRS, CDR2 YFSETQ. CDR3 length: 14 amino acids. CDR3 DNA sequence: TGCGCCAGCAGCTGGACTAGCGGGGGAGGTGAGCAGTTCTTC. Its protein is CASSWTSGGGEQFF.

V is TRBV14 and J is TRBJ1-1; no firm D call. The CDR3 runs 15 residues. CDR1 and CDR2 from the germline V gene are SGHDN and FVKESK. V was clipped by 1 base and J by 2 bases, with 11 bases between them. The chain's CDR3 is CASSQAREKNTEAFF. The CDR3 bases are TGTGCCAGCAGCCAAGCGAGAGAGAAAAACACTGAAGCTTTCTTT.

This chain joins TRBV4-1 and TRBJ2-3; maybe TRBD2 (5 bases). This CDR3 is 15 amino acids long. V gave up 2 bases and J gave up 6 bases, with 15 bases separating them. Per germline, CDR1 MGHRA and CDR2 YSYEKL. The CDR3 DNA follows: TGCGCCAGCAGCCAACCGGGAACGCGGAGGGATACGCAGTATTTT. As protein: CASSQPGTRRDTQYF.

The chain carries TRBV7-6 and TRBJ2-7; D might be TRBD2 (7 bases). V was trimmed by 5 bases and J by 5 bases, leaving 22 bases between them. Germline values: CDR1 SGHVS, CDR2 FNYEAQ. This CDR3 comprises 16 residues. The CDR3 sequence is CASSIRGEGGSHEQYF. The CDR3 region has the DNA TGTGCCAGCAGCATAAGGGGGGAGGGAGGGAGTCACGAGCAGTACTTC.

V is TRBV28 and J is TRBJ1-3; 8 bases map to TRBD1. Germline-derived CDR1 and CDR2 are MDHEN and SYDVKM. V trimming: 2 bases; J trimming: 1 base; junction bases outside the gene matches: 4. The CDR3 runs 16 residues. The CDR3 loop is CASSLNRGTSGNTIYF. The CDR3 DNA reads TGTGCCAGCAGTTTAAACAGGGGGACGTCTGGAAACACCATATATTTT.

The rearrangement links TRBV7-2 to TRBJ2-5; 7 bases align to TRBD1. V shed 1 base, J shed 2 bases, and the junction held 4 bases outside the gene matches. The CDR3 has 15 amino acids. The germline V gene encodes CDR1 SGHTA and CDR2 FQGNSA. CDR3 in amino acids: CASSLGGRGQETQYF. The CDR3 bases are TGTGCCAGCAGCTTAGGGGGCAGGGGGCAAGAGACCCAGTACTTC. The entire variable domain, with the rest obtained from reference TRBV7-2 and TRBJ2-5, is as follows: GAGVSQSPSNKVTEKGKDVELRCDPISGHTALYWYRQSLGQGLEFLIYFQGNSAPDKSGLPSDRFSAERTGGSVSTLTIQRTQQEDSAVYLCASSLGGRGQETQYFGPGTRLLVL.

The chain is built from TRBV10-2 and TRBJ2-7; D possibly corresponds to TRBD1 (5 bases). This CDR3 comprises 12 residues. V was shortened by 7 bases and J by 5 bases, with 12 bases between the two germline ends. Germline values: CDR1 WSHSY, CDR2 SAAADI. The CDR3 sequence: CASTGKNDEQYF. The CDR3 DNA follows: TGCGCCAGCACAGGGAAAAACGACGAGCAGTACTTC.

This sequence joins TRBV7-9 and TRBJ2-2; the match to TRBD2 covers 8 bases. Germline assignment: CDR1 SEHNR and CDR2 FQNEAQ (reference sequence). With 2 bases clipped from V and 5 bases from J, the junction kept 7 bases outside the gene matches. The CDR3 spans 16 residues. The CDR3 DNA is TGTGCCAGCAGCTTACGAGCGGGAGTAGTAACCGGGGAGCTGTTTTTT. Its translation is CASSLRAGVVTGELFF.

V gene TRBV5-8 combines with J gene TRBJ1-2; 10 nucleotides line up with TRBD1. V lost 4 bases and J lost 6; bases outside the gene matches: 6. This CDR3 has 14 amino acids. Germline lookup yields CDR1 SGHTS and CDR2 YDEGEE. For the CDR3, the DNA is TGTGCCAGCAGCGTCGGACAGGGGGAAGATGGCTACACCTTC. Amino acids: CASSVGQGEDGYTF.

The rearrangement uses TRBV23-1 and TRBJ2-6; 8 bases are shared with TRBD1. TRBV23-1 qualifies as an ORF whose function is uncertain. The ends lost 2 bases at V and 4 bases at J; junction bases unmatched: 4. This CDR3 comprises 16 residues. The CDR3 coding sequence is TGCGCCAGCAGTCAACTACAGGGGGTAGGGGCCAACGTCCTGACTTTC. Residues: CASSQLQGVGANVLTF.

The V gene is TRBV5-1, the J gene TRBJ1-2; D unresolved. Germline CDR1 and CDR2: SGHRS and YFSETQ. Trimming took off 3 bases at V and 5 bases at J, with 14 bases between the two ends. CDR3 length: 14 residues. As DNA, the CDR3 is TGCGCCAGCAGCTCTACCCGCCGCTCATATGGCTACACCTTC. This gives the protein CASSSTRRSYGYTF.

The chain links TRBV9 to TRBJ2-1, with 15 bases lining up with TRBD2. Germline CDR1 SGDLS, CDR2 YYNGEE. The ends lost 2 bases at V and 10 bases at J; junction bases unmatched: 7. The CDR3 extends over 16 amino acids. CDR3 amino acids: CASSVSGLAGGREQFF. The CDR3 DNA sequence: TGTGCCAGCAGCGTTTCGGGACTAGCGGGAGGACGGGAGCAGTTCTTC.

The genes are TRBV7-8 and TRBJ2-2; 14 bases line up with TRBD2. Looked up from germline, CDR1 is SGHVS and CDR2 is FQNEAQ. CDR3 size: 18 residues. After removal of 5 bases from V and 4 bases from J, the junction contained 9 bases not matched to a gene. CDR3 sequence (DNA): TGTGCCAGCAGCCGGGGACTAGCGGGGGCCGGTGGCACCGGGGAGCTGTTTTTT. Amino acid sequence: CASSRGLAGAGGTGELFF.

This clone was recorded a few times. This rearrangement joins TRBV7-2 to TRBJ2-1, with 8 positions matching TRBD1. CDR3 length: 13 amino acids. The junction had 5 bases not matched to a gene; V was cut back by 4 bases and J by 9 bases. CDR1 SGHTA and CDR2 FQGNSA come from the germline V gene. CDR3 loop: CASSSGTGGEQFF. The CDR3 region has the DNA TGTGCCAGCAGCTCCGGGACAGGTGGTGAGCAGTTCTTC.

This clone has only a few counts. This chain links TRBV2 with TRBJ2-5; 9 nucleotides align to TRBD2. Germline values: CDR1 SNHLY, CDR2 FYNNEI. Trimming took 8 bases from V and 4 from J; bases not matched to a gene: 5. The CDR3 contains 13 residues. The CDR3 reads CASLAGLVETQYF. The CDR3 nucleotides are TGTGCCAGCCTAGCGGGATTAGTAGAGACCCAGTACTTC.